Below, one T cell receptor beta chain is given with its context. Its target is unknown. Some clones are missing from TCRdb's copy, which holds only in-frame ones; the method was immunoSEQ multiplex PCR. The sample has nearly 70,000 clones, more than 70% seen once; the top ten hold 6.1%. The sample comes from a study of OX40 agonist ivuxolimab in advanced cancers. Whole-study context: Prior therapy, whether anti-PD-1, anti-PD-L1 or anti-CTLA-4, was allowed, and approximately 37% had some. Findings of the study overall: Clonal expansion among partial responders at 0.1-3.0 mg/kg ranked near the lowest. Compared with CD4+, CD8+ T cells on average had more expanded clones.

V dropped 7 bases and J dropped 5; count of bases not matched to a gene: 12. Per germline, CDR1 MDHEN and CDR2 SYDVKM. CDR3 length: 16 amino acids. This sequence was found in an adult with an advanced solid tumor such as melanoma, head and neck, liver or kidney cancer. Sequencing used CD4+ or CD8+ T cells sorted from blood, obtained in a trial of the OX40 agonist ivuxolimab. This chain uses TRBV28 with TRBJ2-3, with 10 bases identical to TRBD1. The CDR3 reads CASKGPGQGFQDTQYF. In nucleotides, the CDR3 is TGTGCCAGCAAGGGGCCGGGACAGGGGTTTCAAGATACGCAGTATTTT. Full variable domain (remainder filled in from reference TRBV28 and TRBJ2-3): DVKVTQSSRYLVKRTGEKVFLECVQDMDHENMFWYRQDPGLGLRLIYFSYDVKMKEKGDIPEGYSVSREKKERFSLILESASTNQTSMYLCASKGPGQGFQDTQYFGPGTRLTVL.